This T cell receptor beta chain comes out of a study of blood T cell repertoires in COVID-19. On the study more broadly: Acute and convalescent COVID-19 specimens originated in the United States, Italy and Spain. PBMCs, B-cell-depleted T cells, or T cells provided the cDNA or gDNA that made up the material.

As processed by the authors: By means of reference gene primer amplification, nucleated cell counts were estimated. Sequenced by immunoSEQ multiplex PCR; TCRdb stores in-frame clones only, minus some. Clonal size and the V and J genes are those of that table, whereas D and trimming came from the DNA. The table records some 190,000 clones, about 90% of them present only once. Germline assignment: CDR1 SEHNR and CDR2 FQNEAQ (reference sequence). The CDR3 runs to 14 residues. The V and J ends lost 2 bases and 7 bases respectively, with 11 bases between them. The sequence was obtained from a man younger than 30 with active or convalescent COVID-19. This chain joins TRBV7-9 and TRBJ1-4, with D uncertain. The specimen sequenced was peripheral blood. DNA of the CDR3: TGTGCCAGCAGCTTATCGACCGCGGGTGAAAAACTGTTTTTT. This translates into CASSLSTAGEKLFF.